Included here is one T cell receptor beta chain sequence, with context. Primers used in a second PCR of roughly 6 to 11 cycles were a sample-barcoded 5' primer and a J-beta primer mix. MiXCR, applied by TCRdb to the 5' RACE reads, yields one record per CDR3 protein. The sample carries 1.5 million to 2 million distinct CDR3 sequences, roughly 28% recorded once. The data originate from a study of blood T cells in healthy people across ages. Deletions cut 0 bases from V and 7 bases from J, with 20 bases between. From germline, CDR1 is SGHDT and CDR2 YYEEEE. CDR3 length: 16 residues. The material sequenced was blood. The TCR sequence derives from a woman in her 30s in good health. The rearrangement joins TRBV5-6 to TRBJ2-7; D possibly corresponds to TRBD1 (5 bases). CDR3 loop: CASSLALQENTGEQYF. CDR3 bases: TGTGCCAGCAGCTTGGCCCTACAGGAGAACACCGGGGAGCAGTACTTC.